The 10 T cell receptor beta chains presented below share a single source sample, sequenced in a study of cytomegalovirus exposure and HLA in healthy donors. The PCR made use of 60 Vbeta and 13 Jbeta primers. This table comes from immunoSEQ multiplex PCR, and its TCRdb copy is limited to in-frame clones, with some not included. The sample's table shows some 200,000 clones. Sequenced sample: PBMCs. The receptors shown here come from a girl aged 2 to 9 in good health and CMV-seropositive.

The chain couples TRBV18 to TRBJ1-6; possibly TRBD1 for D (5 bases). The V end was cut by 3 bases, the J end by 13 bases, with 16 bases between. The length of the CDR3 is 14 residues. Germline-derived CDR1 and CDR2 are KGHSH and LQKENI. This chain's CDR3 is CASSPAQAVMPLHF. For the CDR3, the DNA is TGTGCCAGCTCACCTGCACAGGCGGTTATGCCCCTCCACTTT.

CDR3 DNA sequence: TGCAGCGCCCCGGGGCGGGGTCAAGAGCAGTTCTTC. Amino acid sequence: CSAPGRGQEQFF. V usage is TRBV29-1 and J usage is TRBJ2-1; TRBD2 might be the D (6 bases). V lost 7 bases and J 10 bases, leaving 17 bases between the germline ends. CDR3 length: 12 residues. The germline gives CDR1 SQVTM, CDR2 ANQGSEA.

The V call is TRBV2, the J call TRBJ1-3; D not resolved. Deletions cut 5 bases from V and 4 bases from J, with 9 bases between. The CDR3 is made up of 13 amino acids. Germline-derived CDR1 and CDR2 are SNHLY and FYNNEI. CDR3 in DNA: TGTGCCAGCAGTCTAGACGGGGGAAACACCATATATTTT. Its translation: CASSLDGGNTIYF.

The chain couples TRBV7-3 to TRBJ2-2; D is ambiguous. The germline V gene has CDR1 SGHTA and CDR2 FQGTGA. V was pared by 2 bases and J by 6 bases, with 4 bases between. This CDR3 has 12 residues. Written as DNA, the CDR3 is TGTGCCAGCAGCTTATCGTCCGGGGAGCTGTTTTTT. Protein: CASSLSSGELFF.

This rearrangement joins TRBV7-8 to TRBJ1-2; D perhaps matches TRBD1 (6 bases). Deletions cut 3 bases from V and 8 bases from J, with 16 bases between. Germline V gene data show CDR1 as SGHVS and CDR2 as FQNEAQ. The CDR3 runs 14 residues. The CDR3: CASSLSGTSHGYTF. Here the CDR3 DNA reads TGTGCCAGCAGCTTGTCCGGGACATCCCACGGCTACACCTTC.

In DNA, the CDR3 is TGCAGCGTTAAGGGCAGCGGGTCGAGCGATTCCTATAGCAATCAGCCCCAGCATTTT. Its translation: CSVKGSGSSDSYSNQPQHF. The chain links TRBV29-1 to TRBJ1-5; D is ambiguous. From germline, CDR1 is SQVTM and CDR2 ANQGSEA. V lost 5 bases, J lost 0 bases, and 26 bases lay in between. The CDR3 covers 19 residues.

The chain links TRBV11-2 to TRBJ1-6; the match to TRBD1 covers 7 bases. Germline V gives CDR1 SGHAT, CDR2 FQNNGV. Trimming took 1 base from V and 10 from J; bases not matched to a gene: 13. The CDR3 length is 17 residues. CDR3 nucleotides: TGTGCCAGCAGCTTAGCAATTTCGACAGGGTCAAACTCACCCCTCCACTTT. This sequence encodes CASSLAISTGSNSPLHF.

This chain uses TRBV4-2 with TRBJ2-6, with 7 bases fitting TRBD1. In germline, CDR1 is LGHNA, CDR2 YNFKEQ. The CDR3 contains 17 residues. V lost 4 bases to trimming and J lost 2 bases; unmatched junction nucleotides: 8. The CDR3 protein is CASSLDRESTGANVLTF. In DNA form, the CDR3 reads TGTGCCAGCAGCCTCGACAGGGAGTCTACTGGGGCCAACGTCCTGACTTTC.

This chain connects TRBV27 to TRBJ2-3; D perhaps matches TRBD1 (5 bases). The CDR3 extends over 15 amino acids. V shed 3 bases and J shed 0 bases, with 10 bases lying between them. Per germline, CDR1 MNHEY and CDR2 SMNVEV (reference sequence). CDR3 loop: CASSLQGTSTDTQYF. The CDR3, as DNA: TGTGCCAGCAGTTTGCAGGGTACTAGCACAGATACGCAGTATTTT.

This chain connects TRBV28 to TRBJ2-7, with D maybe TRBD2 (6 bases). CDR3 length equals 14 residues. In germline, CDR1 is MDHEN, CDR2 SYDVKM. V lost 4 bases and J 6 bases, leaving 16 bases between the germline ends. CDR3 in amino acids: CASSYAGTGGEQYF. In DNA form, the CDR3 reads TGTGCCAGCAGTTACGCGGGAACAGGTGGCGAGCAGTACTTC.